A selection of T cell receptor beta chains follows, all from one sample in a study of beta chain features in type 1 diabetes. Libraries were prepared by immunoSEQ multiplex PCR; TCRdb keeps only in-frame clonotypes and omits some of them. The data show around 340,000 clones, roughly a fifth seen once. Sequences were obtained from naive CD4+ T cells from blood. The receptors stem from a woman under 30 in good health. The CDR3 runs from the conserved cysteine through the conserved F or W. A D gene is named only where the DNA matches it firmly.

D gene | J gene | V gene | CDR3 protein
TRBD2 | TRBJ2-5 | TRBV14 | CASSLAAGEETQYF
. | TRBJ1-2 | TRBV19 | CASTPLGRGYGYTF
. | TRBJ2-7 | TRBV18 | CASSPETSSLYEQYF
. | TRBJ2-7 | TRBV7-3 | CASSLTIRIGYEQYF
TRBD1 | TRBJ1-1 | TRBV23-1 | CASILQGTEAFF
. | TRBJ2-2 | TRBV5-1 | CASSLRDSNTGELFF
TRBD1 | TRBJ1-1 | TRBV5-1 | CASSWGTGNPEAFF
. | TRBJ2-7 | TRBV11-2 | CASSLTRTHHYEQYF
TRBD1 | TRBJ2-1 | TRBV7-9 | CASSSTGQGFSYNEQFF
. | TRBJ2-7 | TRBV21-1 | CASSKTNCHYEQYF
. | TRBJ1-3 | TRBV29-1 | CSVGGGLMSGNTIYF
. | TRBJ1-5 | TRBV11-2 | CASSSQGDQPQHF
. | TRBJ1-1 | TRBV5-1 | CASVDEGVDTEAFF
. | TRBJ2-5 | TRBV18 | CASSLSDQETQYF
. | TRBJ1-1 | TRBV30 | CALGHLEAFF
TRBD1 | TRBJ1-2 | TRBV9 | CASSVGSGQGDGYTF
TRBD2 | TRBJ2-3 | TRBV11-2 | CASSLLAGGIDTQYF
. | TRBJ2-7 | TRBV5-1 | CASSLEGGGYEQYF
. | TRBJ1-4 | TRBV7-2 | CASSTPGWGEKLFF
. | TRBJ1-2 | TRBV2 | CASSEALGVNYGYTF
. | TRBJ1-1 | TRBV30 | CAGAAFGTEAFF
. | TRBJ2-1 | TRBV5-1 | CASSVTGVSYNEQFF
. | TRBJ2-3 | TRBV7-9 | CASSLQGPVTQYF
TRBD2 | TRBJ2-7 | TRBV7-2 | CASSLASGGAYEQYF
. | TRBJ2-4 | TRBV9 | CASSVTPTLAKNIQYF
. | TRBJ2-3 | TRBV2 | CASRQVTQYF
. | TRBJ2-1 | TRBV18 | CASSPRGDNEQFF
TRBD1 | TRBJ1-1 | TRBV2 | CASSPPGQRMNTEAFF